This entry concerns a single T cell receptor beta chain. Its target is unknown. The CDR3 is made up of 13 amino acids. Trimming removed 7 bases from V and 4 bases from J, with 15 bases in between. Germline V lookup: CDR1 SGHDT, CDR2 YYEEEE. One entry per CDR3 protein results from TCRdb running MiXCR on the reads. Here the sample spans roughly 140,000 distinct CDR3 sequences, 20% to 25% being singletons. The record originates from a study of T cell repertoires in cytomegalovirus infection. Across the whole study: Public TCR beta signatures marked donors with CMV infection and the matching HLA.

Study outcomes and limitations: HLA-C-restricted CMV-specific TCR beta clonotypes were dominant in the ex vivo response. There were carriers of CMV plus the relevant HLA, and cumulative public TCR beta family frequency identified them.

The chain recombines TRBV5-6 with TRBJ2-7; perhaps D is TRBD1 or TRBD2 (6 bases each). The clonotype comes from a human donor in good health (CMV status not recorded). Some clones in this sample may be carry-over from other donors' samples. The sequenced material came from PBMCs. The CDR3 DNA reads TGTGCCAGCGGGAGTGGGGGGCGATACGAGCAGTACTTC. Protein product: CASGSGGRYEQYF.